This TCR beta chain was retrieved from a study of read filtering for tumor transcriptome and immune sequencing. The wider study: Patients were 17 male and some 13 female, mean age 65.9 years, range roughly 47 to 80. R-ISS stage counts were eight or nine for I, about 15 for II, 6 or 7 for III.

This clonotype was seen many times. Antigen: not known. Findings of the study overall: The sorted CD138-negative fraction was a mixed bone marrow immune population, not purified T cells.

This library used around 0.4 ug RNA and molecular barcoded adaptors spanning alpha/delta and beta/gamma chains. Via MiXCR, TCRdb re-called the reads, giving one row per CDR3 protein. The table has under 30,000 distinct CDR3 sequences, 20% to 25% seen once. CDR3 length: 14 residues. Germline V gene lookup returns CDR1 SGHRS and CDR2 YFSETQ. J lost 4 bases, V lost 3 bases, and 4 bases had no gene match. Sequencing was carried out using a population of CD138-negative cells sorted from bone marrow. This TCR came from a donor at least 40 years old with multiple myeloma. The chain has TRBV5-1 and TRBJ2-5, with 9 positions matching TRBD1. CDR3 sequence (DNA): TGCGCCAGCAGCTCCAAGACAGGGGGAGAGACCCAGTACTTC. Amino acids: CASSSKTGGETQYF.